The rows below give T cell receptor beta chains drawn from one sample of a study of T-cell memory formation after mild COVID-19. TCRdb fed the 5' RACE reads into MiXCR, producing one record per CDR3 protein. This sample carries fewer than 650,000 distinct CDR3 sequences, around 16% of them seen once, and the ten largest clones take about 8.1%. Sequencing input: PBMCs or a T cell subset sorted from them (not recorded which). Receptor source: an adult woman who had mild COVID-19 (a few samples of this study predate the infection). Cell type and time point are not known. Both conserved end residues are part of each CDR3. The D gene is left open where the match is weak. Size values are once, few and many counts, or a class for expanded clones, and some rows have none.

d_call j_call v_call clone_size cdr3_nt cdr3_aa
TRBD2 TRBJ2-3 TRBV5-1 few TGCGCCAGCAGCTTCTGGACTAGCGGGGGGAAACCGACAGATACGCAGTATTTT CASSFWTSGGKPTDTQYF
NA TRBJ2-7 TRBV19 NA TGTGCCAGTAGTATAGGAGGCAGGGGAGTATTGGAGCAGTACTTC CASSIGGRGVLEQYF
TRBD1 TRBJ2-3 TRBV12-3/TRBV12-4 few TGTGCCAGCAGTGGGCCAGGACAGGGGTCCACAGATACGCAGTATTTT CASSGPGQGSTDTQYF
NA TRBJ2-7 TRBV12-3/TRBV12-4 many TGTGCCAGCAGTTTCCAGACCGGGATAAGCCGTGACGAGCAGTACTTC CASSFQTGISRDEQYF
TRBD2 TRBJ2-3 TRBV5-1 NA TGCGCCAGCAGCGGTGGGGGACTAGCGGGAGTCACAGATACGCAGTATTTT CASSGGGLAGVTDTQYF
NA TRBJ2-7 TRBV6-5 few TGTGCCAGCAGCTACGGAGGGGGACGGTACGAGCAGTACTTC CASSYGGGRYEQYF
TRBD2 TRBJ2-1 TRBV7-2 few TGTGCCAGCAGCTTTGTAGCGGGGGGTTGGGACAATGAGCAGTTCTTC CASSFVAGGWDNEQFF
TRBD1 TRBJ1-2 TRBV4-1 NA TGCGCCAGCAGCTCCGTCGGGAAGGGGGCAAATTTTGGCTACACCTTC CASSSVGKGANFGYTF
NA TRBJ2-5 TRBV12-3/TRBV12-4 NA TGTGCCAGCAGTTACGCCCCCCCGTACCAAGAGACCCAGTACTTC CASSYAPPYQETQYF
NA TRBJ2-5 TRBV7-6 NA TGTGCCAGCAGCATAACTCTAGCCCAAGAGACCCAGTACTTC CASSITLAQETQYF
NA TRBJ2-7 TRBV5-1 NA TGCGCCAGCAGCCCCGGGTACCTCGACGAGCAGTACTTC CASSPGYLDEQYF
NA TRBJ2-2 TRBV5-5 NA TGTGCCAGCTCCGGAATGAACACCGGGGAGCTGTTTTTT CASSGMNTGELFF
TRBD1 TRBJ2-3 TRBV15 many TGTGCCACCAGCAGTCAGACAGGGACCACAGATACGCAGTATTTT CATSSQTGTTDTQYF
NA TRBJ2-2 TRBV7-8 NA TGTGCCAGCAGCCAGGGACGGATAAGCGGGGAGCTGTTTTTT CASSQGRISGELFF
NA TRBJ2-7 TRBV5-1 few TGCGCCAGCAGCTCCCGGGGGTACTCCTACGAGCAGTACTTC CASSSRGYSYEQYF
NA TRBJ2-7 TRBV6-2/TRBV6-3 NA TGTGCCAGCAGTCCCGGCGGGGGCCAGCGGGAGCAGTACTTC CASSPGGGQREQYF
NA TRBJ1-4 TRBV6-6 NA TGTGCCAGCAGTTACGACGGGGGCCCGAATGAAAAACTGTTTTTT CASSYDGGPNEKLFF
TRBD1 TRBJ2-5 TRBV28 NA TGTGCCAGCAGTTTGAGGACAGGGGGTAGAGAGACCCAGTACTTC CASSLRTGGRETQYF
NA TRBJ2-2 TRBV24-1 NA TGTGCCACCACGAAAGGGGCGAACACCGGGGAGCTGTTTTTT CATTKGANTGELFF
TRBD2 TRBJ2-7 TRBV5-6 NA TGTGCCAGCAGCTTCACCCATGCGGGGGGGCGCGAGCAGTACTTC CASSFTHAGGREQYF
TRBD2 TRBJ2-4 TRBV20-1 NA TGCAGTGCCCCTACTAGCGGGGGCACAATAGCCAAAAACATTCAGTACTTC CSAPTSGGTIAKNIQYF
TRBD2 TRBJ2-1 TRBV4-3 few TGCGCCAGCAGCCGAGGGACTAGCGGGATATACAATGAGCAGTTCTTC CASSRGTSGIYNEQFF
NA TRBJ1-1 TRBV29-1 NA TGCAGCATCGTCTTGGACACCCCGAACACTGAAGCTTTCTTT CSIVLDTPNTEAFF
NA TRBJ2-7 TRBV23-1 once TGCGCCAGCAGTCCCCCCAGGGGTTACTACGAGCAGTACTTC CASSPPRGYYEQYF